These 7 T cell receptor beta chains share one sample of origin, sequenced in a study of cytomegalovirus exposure and HLA in healthy donors. PCR employed 60 Vbeta and 13 Jbeta primers. Some clones are missing from TCRdb's copy, which holds only in-frame ones; the method was immunoSEQ multiplex PCR. The sample lists hundreds of thousands of clones, about 88% occurring once. Source material: PBMCs. These receptors were taken from a girl aged 2 to 9 in good health and CMV-seronegative.

This clone was counted only a few times. J is TRBJ1-2 and V is TRBV4-1; 7 bases align to TRBD1. The germline V gene has CDR1 MGHRA and CDR2 YSYEKL. Unmatched junction bases numbered 6, after V lost 0 bases and J lost 5 bases. There are 15 residues in the CDR3. CDR3 sequence: CASSQDGTDLYGYTF. CDR3 nucleotide sequence: TGCGCCAGCAGCCAAGATGGGACAGACCTATATGGCTACACCTTC.

The J gene is TRBJ2-7, the V gene TRBV18; TRBD1 might be the D (6 bases). CDR1 is KGHSH and CDR2 is LQKENI in the germline V gene. This CDR3 has 14 residues. The ends were cut back, 3 bases at V and 2 bases at J, with 11 bases in the middle. The chain's CDR3 is CASSPPGVTYEQYF. The CDR3 DNA reads TGTGCCAGCTCACCTCCAGGGGTTACCTACGAGCAGTACTTC.

The rearrangement links TRBV15 to TRBJ1-4; D may be TRBD1 (5 bases). Looked up from germline, CDR1 is LNHNV and CDR2 is YYDKDF (reference sequence). With 5 bases removed from V and 8 bases from J, the gap between germline ends came to 12 bases. CDR3 length equals 13 residues. This CDR3 is CATSGQGREKLFF. CDR3 nucleotide sequence: TGTGCCACCAGCGGGCAGGGCAGGGAAAAACTGTTTTTT.

The rearrangement joins TRBV4-1 to TRBJ1-1, with 9 nucleotides matching TRBD1. With V trimmed by 0 bases and J by 3 bases, 11 bases remained unmatched. The CDR3 runs 18 residues. Per the germline V gene, CDR1 is MGHRA and CDR2 is YSYEKL. The CDR3 bases are TGCGCCAGCAGCCAAGAACTCGGGACAGGGCGGGTCGACACTGAAGCTTTCTTT. Translated: CASSQELGTGRVDTEAFF.

The rearrangement links TRBV12-2 to TRBJ1-3. TRBV12-2 constitutes a pseudogene. The CDR3 is 14 amino acids. CDR3 nucleotide sequence: TGTGCAAGTCGCTTAGCGTTAGCGGGAAACACCATATATTTT. Protein: CASRLALAGNTIYF.

The genes are TRBV9 and TRBJ1-1; the D is unclear. Per germline, CDR1 SGDLS and CDR2 YYNGEE. With 0 bases removed from V and 5 bases from J, the gap between germline ends came to 8 bases. The CDR3 runs to 13 residues. The CDR3, as DNA: TGTGCCAGCAGCGTAGATCGGGATACTGAAGCTTTCTTT. As protein: CASSVDRDTEAFF.

This clone was detected a few times. Germline and junction disagree at one end, which may indicate a read error. Different DNA sequences within this sample yield the same CDR3. The chain employs TRBV5-4 and TRBJ1-2, with D perhaps matching TRBD1 (6 bases). Germline-derived CDR1 and CDR2 are SGHNT and YYREEE (reference sequence). The CDR3 spans 13 residues. DNA of the CDR3: TGTGCCAGCAGTTTGGACAGTAACTATGGCTACACCTTC. It yields the protein CASSLDSNYGYTF.